The 19 T cell receptor beta chains below all came from one sample that was sequenced in a study of blood T cell repertoires in COVID-19. Repertoires were generated with immunoSEQ multiplex PCR, while TCRdb's copy carries only in-frame clones and drops some. The repertoire holds tens of thousands of clones, with 82% as singletons. Sequenced: peripheral blood. Source of these receptors: a human donor in a cohort sampled during active COVID-19.

This clone was seen more than once but under ten times. The chain links TRBV30 to TRBJ2-7, with D tentatively TRBD2 (6 bases). This CDR3 is 15 amino acids long. Germline V gives CDR1 GTSNPN, CDR2 SVGIG (reference sequence). Trimming took 1 base from V and 2 from J, leaving 15 bases between them. CDR3 region: CAWSEIRGWTYEQYF. The CDR3 DNA sequence: TGTGCCTGGAGTGAGATTCGGGGGTGGACCTACGAGCAGTACTTC.

The rearrangement uses TRBV7-2 and TRBJ2-3; TRBD1 aligns across 9 bases. With 3 bases clipped from V and 11 bases from J, the junction kept 12 bases outside the gene matches. Germline V lookup: CDR1 SGHTA, CDR2 FQGNSA. The CDR3 covers 15 residues. This chain's CDR3 is CASSFGTGKGQWQYF. Here the CDR3 DNA reads TGTGCCAGCAGCTTTGGGACAGGGAAGGGGCAGTGGCAGTATTTT.

The chain has TRBV18 and TRBJ1-2; D call uncertain. V dropped 0 bases and J dropped 1 base, with 9 bases sitting between them. The CDR3 is 15 amino acids. Germline CDR1 KGHSH, CDR2 LQKENI. CDR3 DNA sequence: TGTGCCAGCTCACCACCGGGAGGAAGTAACTATGGCTACACCTTC. The encoded protein is CASSPPGGSNYGYTF.

The V and J genes are TRBV2 and TRBJ2-5; D unclear. CDR3 length equals 11 residues. Germline V gene lookup returns CDR1 SNHLY and CDR2 FYNNEI. Trimming pared 7 bases from V and 4 bases from J, leaving 7 bases between. For the CDR3, the DNA is TGTGCCAGCAAGGCTAGAGAGACCCAGTACTTC. Residues: CASKARETQYF.

This clone was found once. The chain employs TRBV18 and TRBJ2-2; D is uncertain. This CDR3 region has 17 residues. Trimming removed 1 base at V and 0 bases at J, with 12 bases between. CDR1 and CDR2 (germline): KGHSH, LQKENI. In nucleotides, the CDR3 is TGTGCCAGCTCACCACGGATGACTTCCGCGAACACCGGGGAGCTGTTTTTT. This encodes CASSPRMTSANTGELFF.

The CDR3 spells CASSYEDRGWETQYF. CDR3 nucleotide sequence: TGTGCCAGCAGTTACGAGGACAGGGGCTGGGAGACCCAGTACTTC. The J gene is TRBJ2-5, the V gene TRBV7-2; 9 positions match TRBD1. In germline, CDR1 is SGHTA, CDR2 FQGNSA. The junction had 10 bases not matched to a gene; V was cut back by 6 bases and J by 5 bases. CDR3 length: 15 amino acids.

This rearrangement joins TRBV2 to TRBJ1-5, with TRBD1 identical over 12 bases. Germline V gene lookup returns CDR1 SNHLY and CDR2 FYNNEI. The CDR3 is 14 amino acids. With V trimmed by 6 bases and J by 6 bases, 3 bases remained unmatched. CDR3 amino acids: CASSGTGGSQPQHF. The CDR3 DNA reads as TGTGCCAGCAGCGGGACAGGGGGCTCTCAGCCCCAGCATTTT.

The chain uses TRBV9 and TRBJ2-2; 9 nucleotides agree with TRBD2. The V segment lost 0 bases and the J segment 7 bases; nucleotides outside the gene matches: 7. This CDR3 comprises 16 residues. The germline CDR1 and CDR2 sequences are SGDLS and YYNGEE. The CDR3 DNA follows: TGTGCCAGCAGCGTAGTTCGCGGGGGGGCGGACGGGGAGCTGTTTTTT. Its translation: CASSVVRGGADGELFF.

Here the CDR3 reads CASPRTPDCNQPQHF. DNA of the CDR3: TGTGCCAGCCCACGGACCCCGGACTGCAATCAGCCCCAGCATTTT. The chain recombines TRBV21-1 with TRBJ1-5. TRBV21-1 is shown as a pseudogene. The CDR3 contains 15 residues.

The chain combines TRBV25-1 with TRBJ1-1; possible D gene TRBD1, 5 bases. CDR1 is MGHDK, CDR2 SYGVNS, per germline. V was clipped by 1 base and J by 1 base, with 7 bases between them. The CDR3 is 14 amino acids. The CDR3 nucleotides read TGTGCCAGCAGTGAATTGGGGGGGAACACTGAAGCTTTCTTT. Its protein is CASSELGGNTEAFF.

The chain recombines TRBV18 with TRBJ1-4; D remains ambiguous. Trimming removed 3 bases from V and 2 bases from J, with 7 bases in between. CDR1 and CDR2 (germline): KGHSH, LQKENI. This CDR3 region has 14 residues. CDR3 bases: TGTGCCAGCTCACCGAGCGGCACTAATGAAAAACTGTTTTTT. Translating it yields CASSPSGTNEKLFF.

The CDR3 here is CASSQWDRDYEQYF. CDR3 coding DNA: TGCGCCAGCAGCCAATGGGACAGGGACTACGAGCAGTACTTC. The rearrangement uses TRBV4-1 and TRBJ2-7; TRBD1 aligns across 9 bases. Germline V gene sequence: CDR1 MGHRA, CDR2 YSYEKL. The ends lost 2 bases at V and 3 bases at J; junction bases unmatched: 2. CDR3 length equals 14 residues.

The V and J genes are TRBV14 and TRBJ2-5, with TRBD2 matching over 14 bases. V gave up 4 bases and J gave up 2 bases; unmatched junction bases: 6. Germline values: CDR1 SGHDN, CDR2 FVKESK. There are 17 residues in the CDR3. The CDR3 DNA sequence: TGTGCCAGCAGCCGACTAGCGGGGGGGCCGGGGCAAGAGACCCAGTACTTC. This codes for CASSRLAGGPGQETQYF.

This chain uses TRBV5-1 with TRBJ1-1; TRBD1 agrees at 9 bases. Germline V gene data show CDR1 as SGHRS and CDR2 as YFSETQ. Trimming cost V 4 bases and J 7 bases; bases outside gene matches: 14. The CDR3 totals 16 residues. The chain's CDR3 is CASSLVGTGLGYEAFF. The CDR3, as DNA: TGCGCCAGCAGCCTCGTCGGGACAGGGTTAGGTTATGAAGCTTTCTTT.

In DNA form, the CDR3 reads TGTGCCAGCAGTTTTGTGGGACTAGGGGGGAGGGATCAAGAGACCCAGTACTTC. Its protein is CASSFVGLGGRDQETQYF. The chain links TRBV28 to TRBJ2-5; TRBD2 matches 8 bases. The CDR3 contains 18 residues. V trimming: 3 bases; J trimming: 2 bases; junction bases outside the gene matches: 14. Germline values: CDR1 MDHEN, CDR2 SYDVKM.

In this sample, this clone turned up once. V gene TRBV7-9 combines with J gene TRBJ2-5, with 8 bases aligning to TRBD2. J lost 2 bases, V lost 1 base, and 9 bases had no gene match. This CDR3 has 17 residues. Germline values: CDR1 SEHNR, CDR2 FQNEAQ (reference sequence). CDR3 in amino acids: CASSLGILAGSQETQYF. In DNA form, the CDR3 reads TGTGCCAGCAGCTTAGGGATTTTAGCGGGGTCACAAGAGACCCAGTACTTC.

V usage is TRBV18 and J usage is TRBJ2-1, with 7 bases lining up with TRBD1. Unmatched junction bases numbered 1, after V lost 3 bases and J lost 2 bases. Germline loops: CDR1 KGHSH, CDR2 LQKENI. This CDR3 has 14 amino acids. The DNA of the CDR3 is TGTGCCAGCTCACCTGGGACAGCCTACAATGAGCAGTTCTTC. Translation: CASSPGTAYNEQFF.

The J gene is TRBJ1-2, the V gene TRBV7-2, with D tentatively TRBD1 (5 bases). V gave up 4 bases and J gave up 5 bases, with 14 bases separating them. The CDR3 extends over 14 amino acids. CDR1 and CDR2 (germline): SGHTA, FQGNSA. The CDR3 spells CASSSQGLGYGYTF. CDR3 coding DNA: TGTGCCAGCAGCTCTCAGGGTTTAGGTTATGGCTACACCTTC.

This clone has just one count. The chain links TRBV24-1 to TRBJ1-2, with TRBD1 as a possible D gene (5 bases). Between the trimmed V and J ends, which lost 3 bases and 5 bases, there was a span of 12 bases. The CDR3 contains 14 residues. The germline V gene encodes CDR1 KGHDR and CDR2 SFDVKD. CDR3 nucleotides: TGTGCCACCAGTGATGCCGGACATACTTATGGCTACACCTTC. Translating it yields CATSDAGHTYGYTF.